The 31 T cell receptor beta chains reported below all come from one sample, sequenced in a study of cytomegalovirus exposure and HLA in healthy donors. PCR employed 60 Vbeta and 13 Jbeta primers. Only in-frame clones appear in the TCRdb table, and some are missing; sequencing was by immunoSEQ multiplex PCR. The sample includes more than 90,000 clones, around 81% of them seen just once. The specimen sequenced was PBMCs. The receptors stem from a man aged 30 to 45 in good health and CMV-seronegative.

The CDR3 DNA sequence: TGTGCCAGCTCAGGGGGACAGGGTCTCTATGGCTACACCTTC. Amino acid sequence: CASSGGQGLYGYTF. The V and J genes are TRBV7-2 and TRBJ1-2; 9 bases are shared with TRBD1. There are 14 residues in the CDR3. Germline trimming cut 8 bases from V and 4 bases from J; bases unmatched to any gene: 8. Germline V lookup: CDR1 SGHTA, CDR2 FQGNSA.

This clone came up once. The chain uses TRBV18 and TRBJ1-1, with unresolved D. Germline values: CDR1 KGHSH, CDR2 LQKENI. CDR3 length: 14 residues. V lost 2 bases and J lost 3, with 10 bases in between. The CDR3 sequence: CASSPRRVDTEAFF. The CDR3 bases are TGTGCCAGCTCACCAAGAAGAGTTGACACTGAAGCTTTCTTT.

This chain links TRBV5-1 with TRBJ2-5; a possible D gene is TRBD1 (5 bases). Germline V CDR1 and CDR2: SGHRS, YFSETQ. This CDR3 is 14 amino acids long. Trimming removed 4 bases at V and 2 bases at J, with 12 bases between. In DNA form, the CDR3 reads TGCGCCAGCAGCCCCACAGGCCCTCAAGAGACCCAGTACTTC. Translated: CASSPTGPQETQYF.

In its sample, this clone was seen a few times. This chain uses TRBV5-1 with TRBJ1-3; tentative D call: TRBD1 (6 bases). The ends were cut back, 4 bases at V and 0 bases at J, with 11 bases in the middle. This CDR3 is built from 15 residues. Germline CDR1 is SGHRS and CDR2 is YFSETQ. The CDR3 DNA reads as TGCGCCAGCAGCAGCGGGACACCCTCTGGAAACACCATATATTTT. Its translation: CASSSGTPSGNTIYF.

V is TRBV14 and J is TRBJ2-2; possible D gene TRBD2, 5 bases. V lost 3 bases and J lost 7, with 9 bases in between. The germline CDR1 and CDR2 sequences are SGHDN and FVKESK. The CDR3 has 13 residues. CDR3 loop: CASSQVAHGELFF. The CDR3 nucleotides read TGTGCCAGCAGCCAGGTAGCGCACGGGGAGCTGTTTTTT.

In its sample, this clone was seen a few times. The chain employs TRBV6-5 and TRBJ1-2; no definite D call. The CDR3 runs to 14 residues. Trimming cost V 2 bases and J 4 bases, with 11 bases left between them. Germline V gene data show CDR1 as MNHEY and CDR2 as SVGAGI. The CDR3 loop is CASSYRPTFYGYTF. CDR3 bases: TGTGCCAGCAGTTACCGACCGACTTTCTATGGCTACACCTTC.

The rearrangement uses TRBV7-2 and TRBJ2-5; 9 nucleotides agree with TRBD1. This CDR3 region has 15 residues. The J segment lost 5 bases and the V segment lost 3 bases, leaving 7 bases of the junction unmatched. Germline V lookup: CDR1 SGHTA, CDR2 FQGNSA. CDR3 in amino acids: CASSLRGQGGETQYF. In DNA, the CDR3 is TGTGCCAGCAGCTTGAGGGGACAGGGCGGGGAGACCCAGTACTTC.

CDR3 DNA: TGTGCCAGCAGCTTTGGGATAGGTACAGGGAGGAACACTGAAGCTTTCTTT. Encoded protein: CASSFGIGTGRNTEAFF. The V call is TRBV7-2, the J call TRBJ1-1; D possibly corresponds to TRBD1 (6 bases). Germline V lookup: CDR1 SGHTA, CDR2 FQGNSA. The V end was cut by 3 bases, the J end by 1 base, with 18 bases between. This CDR3 comprises 17 residues.

The chain joins TRBV4-1 to TRBJ1-1; a possible D gene is TRBD1 (5 bases). CDR1 is MGHRA and CDR2 is YSYEKL in the germline V gene. This CDR3 region has 15 residues. V gave up 4 bases and J gave up 1 base, with 13 bases separating them. The CDR3 reads CASSLQGLSNTEAFF. The CDR3 nucleotides read TGCGCCAGCAGCCTGCAGGGACTCTCGAACACTGAAGCTTTCTTT.

V is TRBV28 and J is TRBJ1-1, with a tentative D call TRBD1 (5 bases). The germline gives CDR1 MDHEN, CDR2 SYDVKM. This CDR3 comprises 15 residues. Deletions cut 1 base from V and 5 bases from J, with 14 bases between. The CDR3 coding sequence is TGTGCCAGCAGTTTATCAGGGCACTGGGAAACTGAAGCTTTCTTT. Translating gives CASSLSGHWETEAFF.

This chain connects TRBV7-6 to TRBJ1-5, with D unresolved. V was trimmed by 5 bases and J by 4 bases, leaving 12 bases between them. The CDR3 is made up of 14 amino acids. Germline V gene sequence: CDR1 SGHVS, CDR2 FNYEAQ. CDR3 sequence (DNA): TGTGCCAGCAGCCCTTACGGAGGGAATCAGCCCCAGCATTTT. It yields the protein CASSPYGGNQPQHF.

The chain employs TRBV6-1 and TRBJ2-5; D is unclear. CDR3 length equals 9 residues. Germline CDR1 MNHNS, CDR2 SASEGT. V gave up 11 bases and J gave up 2 bases, with 3 bases separating them. The CDR3 coding sequence is TGTGCCTTACAAGAGACCCAGTACTTC. This translates into CALQETQYF.

The chain has TRBV7-8 and TRBJ2-7; 8 positions match TRBD1. Germline V lookup: CDR1 SGHVS, CDR2 FQNEAQ. V was clipped by 1 base and J by 3 bases; unmatched bases: 2. The CDR3 is 14 amino acids. The DNA of the CDR3 is TGTGCCAGCAGCTTAGGACAGGGGATCTACGAGCAGTACGTC. Translation gives CASSLGQGIYEQYV.

This clone was observed once. The chain recombines TRBV9 with TRBJ2-2, with 11 bases that match TRBD1. CDR1 SGDLS and CDR2 YYNGEE come from the germline V gene. The J segment lost 7 bases and the V segment lost 7 bases, leaving 6 bases of the junction unmatched. There are 14 residues in the CDR3. This CDR3 is CASGRTGGGGELFF. Written as DNA, the CDR3 is TGTGCCAGCGGACGGACAGGGGGCGGCGGGGAGCTGTTTTTT.

V gene TRBV28 combines with J gene TRBJ2-1, with D tentatively TRBD2 (7 bases). Trimming cost V 4 bases and J 9 bases, with 22 bases left between them. The CDR3 sequence is 16 residues long. From germline, CDR1 is MDHEN and CDR2 SYDVKM. CDR3 sequence (DNA): TGTGCCAGCAGTTCCCCAAGGGGGAGGGCTGGTTCTGAGCAGTTCTTC. Protein product: CASSSPRGRAGSEQFF.

The V and J genes are TRBV27 and TRBJ1-6; D possibly corresponds to TRBD1 (5 bases). V gave up 7 bases and J gave up 5 bases, with 12 bases separating them. The CDR3 is 14 residues long. Germline V gene sequence: CDR1 MNHEY, CDR2 SMNVEV (reference sequence). DNA of the CDR3: TGTGCCAGCACCCGGGCGACAGATAATTCACCCCTCCACTTT. This encodes CASTRATDNSPLHF.

The chain's CDR3 is CATSRDPTGTTFNQPQHF. The DNA of the CDR3 is TGTGCCACCAGCAGAGATCCAACAGGAACCACCTTCAATCAGCCCCAGCATTTT. This sequence joins TRBV15 and TRBJ1-5; D may be TRBD1 (5 bases). The germline V and J ends were trimmed by 0 bases and 3 bases, with 18 bases remaining between them. This CDR3 region has 18 residues. CDR1 is LNHNV, CDR2 YYDKDF, per germline (reference sequence). Combining the CDR3 with reference TRBV15 and TRBJ1-5 gives the whole variable domain DAMVIQNPRYQVTQFGKPVTLSCSQTLNHNVMYWYQQKSSQAPKLLFHYYDKDFNNEADTPDNFQSRRPNTSFCFLDIRSPGLGDTAMYLCATSRDPTGTTFNQPQHFGDGTRLSIL.

The rearrangement uses TRBV20-1 and TRBJ1-5, with D unclear. CDR3 length: 11 residues. V lost 5 bases, J lost 5 bases, and 7 bases lay in between. Germline V gene lookup returns CDR1 DFQATT and CDR2 SNEGSKA (reference sequence). In nucleotides, the CDR3 is TGCAGTGCTGTCGGGGATCAGCCCCAGCATTTT. This codes for CSAVGDQPQHF.

This chain links TRBV6-1 with TRBJ1-5; D call uncertain. CDR3 length equals 15 residues. Germline V CDR1 and CDR2: MNHNS, SASEGT. V was trimmed by 2 bases and J by 1 base, leaving 9 bases between them. The CDR3 protein is CASSEQAVSNQPQHF. CDR3 bases: TGTGCCAGCAGTGAACAGGCCGTCAGCAATCAGCCCCAGCATTTT.

The V and J genes are TRBV4-1 and TRBJ2-1; 10 nucleotides agree with TRBD2. V shed 0 bases and J 5 bases; nucleotides not matched to a gene: 1. Germline CDR1 and CDR2: MGHRA and YSYEKL. The CDR3 contains 15 residues. The CDR3 region has the DNA TGCGCCAGCAGCCAAGAAGGACTAGCGGACAATGAGCAGTTCTTC. Its protein is CASSQEGLADNEQFF.

This clone turned up a few times. The chain recombines TRBV4-3 with TRBJ1-1, with D unclear. The CDR3 extends over 14 amino acids. V was clipped by 0 bases and J by 11 bases, with 16 bases between them. Germline values: CDR1 LGHNA, CDR2 YSLEER. The CDR3 region is CASSQDSDSAQAFF. The DNA of the CDR3 is TGCGCCAGCAGCCAAGATTCCGACTCGGCGCAGGCTTTCTTT.

V gene TRBV4-2 combines with J gene TRBJ1-2; D is uncertain. The germline V gene has CDR1 LGHNA and CDR2 YNFKEQ. V lost 0 bases to trimming and J lost 6 bases, with 11 bases between them. The CDR3 runs to 14 residues. The CDR3 here is CASSQDLRPDGYTF. The CDR3 DNA reads as TGTGCCAGCAGCCAAGATTTGCGGCCCGATGGCTACACCTTC.

The chain joins TRBV9 to TRBJ1-1; no reliable D call. Germline V CDR1 and CDR2: SGDLS, YYNGEE. Trimming took off 4 bases at V and 1 base at J, with 14 bases between the two ends. The CDR3 loop spans 15 amino acids. CDR3 coding DNA: TGTGCCAGCAGCAAAAATTCACACCCGAACACTGAAGCTTTCTTT. Translating gives CASSKNSHPNTEAFF.

The chain recombines TRBV21-1 with TRBJ2-7; the listed D gene, TRBD2, was not tested against the DNA. TRBV21-1 is classified as a pseudogene. This CDR3 has 16 residues. CDR3 DNA: TGTGCCAGCCCTACGAGCCCCCCAGAGGGCTCCTACGAGCAGTACTTC. It translates to CASPTSPPEGSYEQYF.

A few counts support this clone. A junction boundary mismatches the germline segment, possibly from a read error. This rearrangement joins TRBV7-6 to TRBJ2-7; TRBD2 matches at 7 bases. Per the germline V gene, CDR1 is SGHVS and CDR2 is FNYEAQ. This CDR3 region has 17 residues. CDR3 residues: CASSLGTSGVPSHEQYF. As DNA, the CDR3 is TGTGCCAGCAGCTTGGGTACCAGCGGGGTGCCCTCCCACGAGCAGTACTTC.

This chain joins TRBV6-5 and TRBJ1-1, with 10 bases aligning to TRBD1. There are 13 residues in the CDR3. The germline V gene has CDR1 MNHEY and CDR2 SVGAGI. V lost 7 bases and J lost 4; bases outside the gene matches: 3. In DNA, the CDR3 is TGTGCCAGCAACCGGGACAGGGGCACTGAAGCTTTCTTT. Translation: CASNRDRGTEAFF.

This chain joins TRBV19 and TRBJ2-1; 14 bases agree with TRBD2. This CDR3 spans 14 amino acids. The V gene's germline CDR1 is LNHDA and CDR2 SQIVND (reference sequence). With 8 bases clipped from V and 12 bases from J, the junction kept 9 bases outside the gene matches. Written as DNA, the CDR3 is TGTGCCAGTCAGACTAGCGGGGGGGCCCTGGGGCAGTTCTTC. It encodes CASQTSGGALGQFF.

This rearrangement joins TRBV6-5 to TRBJ2-3, with 10 nucleotides matching TRBD1. The junction had 4 bases not matched to a gene; V was cut back by 2 bases and J by 5 bases. The CDR3 has 15 amino acids. Germline loops: CDR1 MNHEY, CDR2 SVGAGI. The CDR3 here is CASSYATGGRDTQYF. The CDR3 DNA reads TGTGCCAGCAGTTACGCGACAGGGGGCAGAGATACGCAGTATTTT.

The chain uses TRBV9 and TRBJ1-2; D not resolved. Trimming took 3 bases from V and 1 from J, leaving 16 bases between them. Per the germline V gene, CDR1 is SGDLS and CDR2 is YYNGEE. This CDR3 comprises 16 residues. Here the CDR3 reads CASSEPPGGINYGYTF. CDR3 in DNA: TGTGCCAGCAGCGAGCCCCCGGGAGGAATTAACTATGGCTACACCTTC. Full variable domain (rest looked up from reference TRBV9 and TRBJ1-2): DSGVTQTPKHLITATGQRVTLRCSPRSGDLSVYWYQQSLDQGLQFLIQYYNGEERAKGNILERFSAQQFPDLHSELNLSSLELGDSALYFCASSEPPGGINYGYTFGSGTRLTVV.

V and J are TRBV11-1 and TRBJ2-7, with D unresolved. V lost 1 base and J lost 3, with 4 bases in between. Germline CDR1 reads SGHAT; CDR2 reads FQDESV (reference sequence). The CDR3 length is 12 residues. This CDR3 is CASSLVGYEQYF. The CDR3 DNA is TGTGCCAGCAGCTTAGTCGGCTACGAGCAGTACTTC.

V gene TRBV19 combines with J gene TRBJ1-5; D possibly corresponds to TRBD1 (6 bases). V lost 5 bases and J lost 1, with 12 bases in between. The V gene's germline CDR1 is LNHDA and CDR2 SQIVND (reference sequence). The CDR3 runs 15 residues. The CDR3: CASSPGAFSNQPQHF. The CDR3 region has the DNA TGTGCCAGTAGTCCAGGGGCGTTCAGCAATCAGCCCCAGCATTTT.